This T cell receptor beta chain comes out of a study of STAT3 mutations in large granular lymphocyte leukemia. Study-wide results and limits: Samples missed the first appearance of the clone. In T-cell large granular lymphocyte leukemia, about half of patients showed multiple immunodominant subclonotypes.

About this clone: The antigen is unknown.

Clones were read by immunoSEQ multiplex PCR, and TCRdb kept only the in-frame ones, dropping some. The sample has some 15,000 clones, 81% seen once. V was shortened by 5 bases and J by 0 bases, with 8 bases between the two germline ends. The CDR3 is 14 amino acids. CDR1 is MDHEN and CDR2 is SYDVKM in the germline V gene. The TCR comes from a man in his sixties with T-cell large granular lymphocyte leukemia. Some clones in this sample may be carry-over from other donors' samples. Sequenced material: peripheral blood mononuclear cells. The chain links TRBV28 to TRBJ1-3; D uncertain. The DNA of the CDR3 is TGTGCCAGCAGTCAGGAAAGCTCTGGAAACACCATATATTTT. Translation: CASSQESSGNTIYF.